The 9 T cell receptor beta chains reported below all come from one sample, sequenced in a study of blood T cell repertoires in COVID-19. Generated by immunoSEQ multiplex PCR, the TCRdb table keeps only in-frame clones and is missing some. The sample has 220,000 or so clones, about 86% seen once; the top ten hold about 1.3%. The sample comprised PBMCs or T cells enriched from blood (not recorded which). These receptors came from a woman aged 40 to 50 with acute COVID-19.

This sequence joins TRBV5-1 and TRBJ1-2, with 8 bases lining up with TRBD1. There are 14 residues in the CDR3. Germline V lookup: CDR1 SGHRS, CDR2 YFSETQ. V was clipped by 0 bases and J by 5 bases; unmatched bases: 3. The CDR3, as DNA: TGCGCCAGCAGCTTGGTGCAGGGGGCGTATGGCTACACCTTC. Protein product: CASSLVQGAYGYTF.

CDR3 loop: CASSPIGGLRTGELFF. CDR3 sequence (DNA): TGTGCCAGCTCACCCATCGGAGGACTTCGAACCGGGGAGCTGTTTTTT. This chain connects TRBV18 to TRBJ2-2, with D possibly being TRBD2 (5 bases). Germline loops: CDR1 KGHSH, CDR2 LQKENI. The CDR3 sequence is 16 residues long. Deletions cut 3 bases from V and 5 bases from J, with 16 bases between.

The V call is TRBV5-1, the J call TRBJ1-2, with a tentative D call TRBD1 (6 bases). Germline V gives CDR1 SGHRS, CDR2 YFSETQ. V shed 4 bases and J shed 0 bases, with 13 bases lying between them. This CDR3 comprises 15 residues. CDR3 amino acids: CASSPTTGANYGYTF. CDR3 coding DNA: TGCGCCAGCAGCCCGACGACAGGAGCTAACTATGGCTACACCTTC.

This clone appeared a single time. This sequence joins TRBV6-1 and TRBJ1-2; 7 nucleotides agree with TRBD1. CDR1 MNHNS and CDR2 SASEGT come from the germline V gene. Trimming removed 0 bases from V and 7 bases from J; junction bases left unmatched: 5. This CDR3 region has 14 residues. CDR3 loop: CASSEASGGGGYTF. The CDR3 DNA is TGTGCCAGCAGTGAAGCGTCAGGGGGAGGTGGCTACACCTTC.

The rearrangement uses TRBV4-2 and TRBJ2-7; D possibly corresponds to TRBD1 (6 bases). The length of the CDR3 is 15 residues. V was cut by 0 bases and J by 6 bases, with 15 bases left in between. Germline assignment: CDR1 LGHNA and CDR2 YNFKEQ. This CDR3 reads CASSQEQGGSLEQYF. DNA for the CDR3: TGTGCCAGCAGCCAAGAACAGGGTGGGTCCCTCGAGCAGTACTTC.

This sequence joins TRBV5-8 and TRBJ2-7, with D hard to call. Germline V gene sequence: CDR1 SGHTS, CDR2 YDEGEE. The V end lost 4 bases, the J end lost 4 bases, and 15 bases lay between the germline ends. The CDR3 has 14 amino acids. CDR3 nucleotides: TGTGCCAGCAGCCCACCCCCGGGTCAATACGAGCAGTACTTC. Residues: CASSPPPGQYEQYF. Drawing the rest from reference TRBV5-8 and TRBJ2-7, the complete variable domain is EAGVTQSPTHLIKTRGQQATLRCSPISGHTSVYWYQQALGLGLQFLLWYDEGEERNRGNFPPRFSGRQFPNYSSELNVNALELEDSALYLCASSPPPGQYEQYFGPGTRLTVT.

CDR3 bases: TGTGCCAGCAGCGGGGGACTAGCGGGCGAGCAGTACTTC. Its translation: CASSGGLAGEQYF. This chain joins TRBV9 and TRBJ2-7; 12 nucleotides line up with TRBD2. The CDR3 consists of 13 residues. CDR1 is SGDLS and CDR2 is YYNGEE in the germline V gene. J lost 6 bases, V lost 3 bases, and 1 base had no gene match.

This clone occurred a few times. The chain links TRBV18 to TRBJ1-6; TRBD1 matches at 9 bases. The CDR3 is 16 amino acids. V shed 0 bases and J 10 bases; nucleotides not matched to a gene: 7. Germline lookup yields CDR1 KGHSH and CDR2 LQKENI. The CDR3 region has the DNA TGTGCCAGCTCACCACCCGGGACAGGGCACGGGTCACCCCTCCACTTT. This codes for CASSPPGTGHGSPLHF.

Here the CDR3 DNA reads TGTGCCAGCAGCCATCTAGAGTCCTCTGGAAACACCATATATTTT. Protein: CASSHLESSGNTIYF. The chain uses TRBV7-8 and TRBJ1-3; D gene uncertain. Trimming pared 5 bases from V and 0 bases from J, leaving 11 bases between. From germline, CDR1 is SGHVS and CDR2 FQNEAQ. This CDR3 has 15 residues. Based on the CDR3 plus reference TRBV7-8 and TRBJ1-3, the full variable domain is GAGVSQSPRYKVAKRGQDVALRCDPISGHVSLFWYQQALGQGPEFLTYFQNEAQLDKSGLPSDRFFAERPEGSVSTLKIQRTQQEDSAVYLCASSHLESSGNTIYFGEGSWLTVV.